Included here is one T cell receptor (beta chain) sequence, with context. Germline loops: CDR1 SQVTM, CDR2 ANQGSEA. With 0 bases clipped from V and 6 bases from J, the junction kept 0 bases outside the gene matches. The CDR3 loop spans 13 amino acids. These data belong to a study of technical replicates of blood from a few donors. The protocol was immunoSEQ multiplex PCR, while the TCRdb copy is restricted to in-frame clones and leaves out a portion. The repertoire holds 75,000 to 90,000 clones, with 93% as singletons. This clonotype originated in a human donor in good health. The chain employs TRBV29-1 and TRBJ1-2; TRBD1 matches at 11 bases. Sequenced: T cells isolated from PBMCs. CDR3 nucleotide sequence: TGCAGCGTTGAAGAGGACAGGGGGCATGGCTACACCTTC. It translates to CSVEEDRGHGYTF.